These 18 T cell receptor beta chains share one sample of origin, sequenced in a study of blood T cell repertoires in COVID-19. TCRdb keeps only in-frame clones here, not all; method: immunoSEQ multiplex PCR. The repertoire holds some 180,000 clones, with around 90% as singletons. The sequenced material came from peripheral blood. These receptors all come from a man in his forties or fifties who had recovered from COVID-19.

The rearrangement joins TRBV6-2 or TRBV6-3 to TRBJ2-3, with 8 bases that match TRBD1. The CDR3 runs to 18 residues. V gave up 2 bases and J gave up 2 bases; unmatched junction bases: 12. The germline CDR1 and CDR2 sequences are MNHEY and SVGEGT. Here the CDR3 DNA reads TGTGCCAGCAGTTACCGGCGTGCTGGGACAGGACCCACAGATACGCAGTATTTT. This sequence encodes CASSYRRAGTGPTDTQYF.

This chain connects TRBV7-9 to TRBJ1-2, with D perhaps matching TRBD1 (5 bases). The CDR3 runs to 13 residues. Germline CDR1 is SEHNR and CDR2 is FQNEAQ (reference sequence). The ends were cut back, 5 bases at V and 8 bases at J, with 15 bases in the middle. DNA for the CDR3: TGTGCCAGCAGCAATGGGGCCTATAGCGGCTACACCTTC. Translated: CASSNGAYSGYTF.

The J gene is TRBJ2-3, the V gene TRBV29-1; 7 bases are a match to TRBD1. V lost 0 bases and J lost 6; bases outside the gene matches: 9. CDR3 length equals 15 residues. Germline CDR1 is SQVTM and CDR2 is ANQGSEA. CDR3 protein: CSVEDGNRGRDTQYF. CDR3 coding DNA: TGCAGCGTTGAAGATGGGAACAGGGGAAGGGATACGCAGTATTTT.

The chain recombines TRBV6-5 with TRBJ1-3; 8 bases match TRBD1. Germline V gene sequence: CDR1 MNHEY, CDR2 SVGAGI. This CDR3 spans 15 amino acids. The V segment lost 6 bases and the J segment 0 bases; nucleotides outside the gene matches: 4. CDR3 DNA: TGTGCCAGCAGCCGACAGGGGAACTCTGGAAACACCATATATTTT. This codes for CASSRQGNSGNTIYF.

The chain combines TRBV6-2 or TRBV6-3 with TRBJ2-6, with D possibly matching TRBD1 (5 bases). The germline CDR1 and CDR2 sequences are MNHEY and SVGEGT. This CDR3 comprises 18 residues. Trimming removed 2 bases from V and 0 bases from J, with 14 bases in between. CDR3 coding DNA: TGTGCCAGCAGTTACCTTGGGGCCTGGAACTCTGGGGCCAACGTCCTGACTTTC. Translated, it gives CASSYLGAWNSGANVLTF.

The CDR3 loop is CASSLGRGSYEQYF. The CDR3 DNA reads TGCGCCAGCAGCTTGGGCCGGGGGTCCTACGAGCAGTACTTC. V gene TRBV5-1 combines with J gene TRBJ2-7; maybe TRBD2 (6 bases). The CDR3 sequence is 14 residues long. In germline, CDR1 is SGHRS, CDR2 YFSETQ. Trimming left V 0 bases short and J 1 base short, with 8 bases between.

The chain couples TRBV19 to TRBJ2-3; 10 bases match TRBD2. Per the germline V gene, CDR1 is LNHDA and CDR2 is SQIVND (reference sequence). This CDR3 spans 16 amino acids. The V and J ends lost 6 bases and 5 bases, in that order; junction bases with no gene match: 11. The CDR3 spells CASRFSGGEYGDTQYF. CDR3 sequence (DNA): TGTGCCAGTAGGTTCAGCGGGGGGGAGTACGGAGATACGCAGTATTTT.

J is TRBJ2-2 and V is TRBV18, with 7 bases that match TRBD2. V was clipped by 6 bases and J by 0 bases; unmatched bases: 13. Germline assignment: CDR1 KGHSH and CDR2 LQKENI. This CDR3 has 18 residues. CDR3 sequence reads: CASSFSSGTPTNTGELFF. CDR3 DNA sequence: TGTGCCAGCTCCTTTTCAAGCGGGACGCCTACGAACACCGGGGAGCTGTTTTTT. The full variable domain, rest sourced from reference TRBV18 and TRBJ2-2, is NAGVMQNPRHLVRRRGQEARLRCSPMKGHSHVYWYRQLPEEGLKFMVYLQKENIIDESGMPKERFSAEFPKEGPSILRIQQVVRGDSAAYFCASSFSSGTPTNTGELFFGEGSRLTVL.

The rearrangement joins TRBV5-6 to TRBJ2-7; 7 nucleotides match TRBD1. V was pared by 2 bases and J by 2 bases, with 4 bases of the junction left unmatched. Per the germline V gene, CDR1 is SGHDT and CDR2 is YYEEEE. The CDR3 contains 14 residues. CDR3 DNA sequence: TGTGCCAGCAGCTTCCCGACAGGGACCTACGAGCAGTACTTC. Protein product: CASSFPTGTYEQYF.

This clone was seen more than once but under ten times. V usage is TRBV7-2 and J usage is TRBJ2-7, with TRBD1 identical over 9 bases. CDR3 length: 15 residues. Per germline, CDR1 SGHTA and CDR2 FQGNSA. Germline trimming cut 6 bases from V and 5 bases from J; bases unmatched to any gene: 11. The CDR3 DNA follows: TGTGCCAGCAGTATTACCGGGACAGGGATCCACGAGCAGTACTTC. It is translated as CASSITGTGIHEQYF.

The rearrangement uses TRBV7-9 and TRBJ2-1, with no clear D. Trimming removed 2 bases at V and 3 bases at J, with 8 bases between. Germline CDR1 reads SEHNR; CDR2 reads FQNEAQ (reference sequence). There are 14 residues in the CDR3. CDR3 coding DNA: TGTGCCAGCAGCTTACGCGAGTACTACAATGAGCAGTTCTTC. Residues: CASSLREYYNEQFF.

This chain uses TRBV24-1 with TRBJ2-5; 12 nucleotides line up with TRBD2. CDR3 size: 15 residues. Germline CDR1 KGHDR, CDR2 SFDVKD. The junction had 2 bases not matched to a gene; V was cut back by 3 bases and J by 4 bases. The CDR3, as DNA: TGTGCCACCAGTGATCCGACTAGCGGGGGAGAGACCCAGTACTTC. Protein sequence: CATSDPTSGGETQYF.

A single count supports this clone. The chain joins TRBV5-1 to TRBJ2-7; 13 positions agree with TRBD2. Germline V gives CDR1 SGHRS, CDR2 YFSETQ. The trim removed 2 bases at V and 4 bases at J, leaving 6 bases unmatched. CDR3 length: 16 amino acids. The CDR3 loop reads CASSFRTSGSIYEQYF. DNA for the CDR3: TGCGCCAGCAGCTTCCGGACTAGCGGGAGCATATACGAGCAGTACTTC. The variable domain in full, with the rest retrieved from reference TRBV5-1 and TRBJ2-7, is KAGVTQTPRYLIKTRGQQVTLSCSPISGHRSVSWYQQTPGQGLQFLFEYFSETQRNKGNFPGRFSGRQFSNSRSEMNVSTLELGDSALYLCASSFRTSGSIYEQYFGPGTRLTVT.

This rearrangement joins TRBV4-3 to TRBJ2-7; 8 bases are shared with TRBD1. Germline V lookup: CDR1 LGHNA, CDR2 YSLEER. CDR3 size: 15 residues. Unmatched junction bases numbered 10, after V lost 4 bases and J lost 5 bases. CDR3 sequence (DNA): TGCGCCAGCAGCCCCGGCAGGGGGCTTTCCCACGAGCAGTACTTC. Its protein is CASSPGRGLSHEQYF.

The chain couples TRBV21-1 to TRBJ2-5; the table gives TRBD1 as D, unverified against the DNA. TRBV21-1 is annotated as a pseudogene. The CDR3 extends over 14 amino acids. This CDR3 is CASSKEGQQETQYF. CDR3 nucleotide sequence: TGTGCCAGCAGCAAAGAGGGACAGCAAGAGACCCAGTACTTC.

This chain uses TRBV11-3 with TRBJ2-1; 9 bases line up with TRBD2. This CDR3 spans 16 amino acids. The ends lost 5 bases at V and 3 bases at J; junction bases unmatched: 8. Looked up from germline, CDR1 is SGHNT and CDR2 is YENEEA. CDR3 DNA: TGTGCCAGCAGCCCGAGGGGAGCGGGGGGCTACAATGAGCAGTTCTTC. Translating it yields CASSPRGAGGYNEQFF.

CDR3 nucleotide sequence: TGTGCCAGCAGCGTAGGACTAGCGGGGATCAAGGACAATGAGCAGTTCTTC. Translating it yields CASSVGLAGIKDNEQFF. The chain employs TRBV9 and TRBJ2-1, with TRBD2 matching over 11 bases. CDR1 SGDLS and CDR2 YYNGEE come from the germline V gene. Unmatched junction bases numbered 7, after V lost 0 bases and J lost 5 bases. The CDR3 sequence is 17 residues long. Together with reference TRBV9 and TRBJ2-1, the CDR3 gives the full variable domain: DSGVTQTPKHLITATGQRVTLRCSPRSGDLSVYWYQQSLDQGLQFLIQYYNGEERAKGNILERFSAQQFPDLHSELNLSSLELGDSALYFCASSVGLAGIKDNEQFFGPGTRLTVL.

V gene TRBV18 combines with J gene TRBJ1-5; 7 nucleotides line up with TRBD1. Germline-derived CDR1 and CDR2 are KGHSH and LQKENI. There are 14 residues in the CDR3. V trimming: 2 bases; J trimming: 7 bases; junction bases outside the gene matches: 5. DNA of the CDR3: TGTGCCAGCTCACCAAGGGACAGTCAGCAGCCCCAGCATTTT. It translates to CASSPRDSQQPQHF.